A single sample gave rise to the 8 T cell receptor beta chains below, sequenced in a study of OX40 agonist ivuxolimab in advanced cancers. Libraries were prepared by immunoSEQ multiplex PCR; TCRdb keeps only in-frame clonotypes and omits some of them. The table lists 80,000 to 85,000 clones, about 86% of them singletons. Sequencing used CD4+ or CD8+ T cells sorted from blood, obtained in a trial of the OX40 agonist ivuxolimab. The receptors shown here come from an adult with an advanced solid tumor such as melanoma, head and neck, liver or kidney cancer.

This clone has only one observation. The CDR3 region is CASSLMGSYNSPLHF. In nucleotides, the CDR3 is TGTGCCAGCAGCTTAATGGGTTCCTATAATTCACCCCTCCACTTT. The rearrangement links TRBV7-2 to TRBJ1-6, with D uncertain. From germline, CDR1 is SGHTA and CDR2 FQGNSA. V dropped 2 bases and J dropped 1 base, with 6 bases sitting between them. This CDR3 has 15 residues.

J is TRBJ1-5 and V is TRBV10-2; TRBD1 aligns across 8 bases. The V gene end was trimmed by 0 bases and the J gene end by 5 bases; junction bases not matched to a gene: 3. This CDR3 spans 15 amino acids. CDR1 and CDR2 from the germline V gene are WSHSY and SAAADI. The CDR3 here is CASSESTRGHQPQHF. CDR3 in DNA: TGCGCCAGCAGTGAGTCGACCAGGGGGCATCAGCCCCAGCATTTT.

CDR3 residues: CAWSAQQINYGYTF. Written as DNA, the CDR3 is TGTGCCTGGAGTGCTCAACAGATTAACTATGGCTACACCTTC. The chain is built from TRBV30 and TRBJ1-2; D not resolved. The CDR3 loop spans 14 amino acids. Trimming left V 1 base short and J 1 base short, with 10 bases between. Per the germline V gene, CDR1 is GTSNPN and CDR2 is SVGIG (reference sequence).

The chain carries TRBV13 and TRBJ1-2, with D perhaps matching TRBD1 (5 bases). Germline V gives CDR1 PRHDT, CDR2 FYEKMQ (reference sequence). The V and J ends lost 5 bases and 7 bases respectively, with 17 bases between them. This CDR3 has 14 residues. The CDR3: CASSRGRPAGGYTF. As DNA, the CDR3 is TGTGCCAGCAGCAGGGGACGCCCTGCAGGTGGCTACACCTTC.

V is TRBV6-6 and J is TRBJ1-6, with TRBD1 matching over 10 bases. The germline gives CDR1 MNHNY, CDR2 SVGAGI (reference sequence). The CDR3 has 14 amino acids. V shed 5 bases and J 9 bases; nucleotides not matched to a gene: 4. The CDR3 DNA reads as TGTGCCAGCAGTGGACAGGGGGTTAGTTCACCCCTCCACTTT. This gives the protein CASSGQGVSSPLHF.

This rearrangement joins TRBV5-1 to TRBJ2-5; 8 nucleotides agree with TRBD1. The J call may be incorrect, as the DNA end agrees better with TRBJ2-7. CDR1 SGHRS and CDR2 YFSETQ come from the germline V gene. CDR3 length: 15 residues. The CDR3 here is CASSKGGQGFNEQYF. Here the CDR3 DNA reads TGCGCCAGCAGCAAGGGAGGACAGGGTTTCAACGAGCAGTACTTC.

V usage is TRBV18 and J usage is TRBJ2-1; D ambiguous. The ends were cut back, 1 base at V and 0 bases at J, with 7 bases in the middle. The CDR3 covers 15 residues. Germline values: CDR1 KGHSH, CDR2 LQKENI. As DNA, the CDR3 is TGTGCCAGCTCACCACGGTCTAGCTCCTACAATGAGCAGTTCTTC. It specifies CASSPRSSSYNEQFF.

The chain joins TRBV9 to TRBJ2-7; no firm D call. The ends were cut back, 0 bases at V and 7 bases at J, with 14 bases in the middle. This CDR3 spans 14 amino acids. CDR1 and CDR2 (germline): SGDLS, YYNGEE. The CDR3: CASSVVDDFGEQYF. In DNA, the CDR3 is TGTGCCAGCAGCGTAGTTGACGACTTTGGGGAGCAGTACTTC.